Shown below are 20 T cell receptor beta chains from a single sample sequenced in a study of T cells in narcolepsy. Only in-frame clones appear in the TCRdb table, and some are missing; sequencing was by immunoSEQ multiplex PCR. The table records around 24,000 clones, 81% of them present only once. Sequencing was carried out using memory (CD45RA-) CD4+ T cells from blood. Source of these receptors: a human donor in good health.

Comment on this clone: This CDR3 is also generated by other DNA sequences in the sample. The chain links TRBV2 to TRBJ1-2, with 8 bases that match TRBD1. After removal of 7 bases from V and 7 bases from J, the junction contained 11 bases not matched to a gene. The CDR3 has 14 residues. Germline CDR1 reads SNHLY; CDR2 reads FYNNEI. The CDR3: CASTGTGARGGYTF. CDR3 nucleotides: TGTGCCAGCACCGGGACAGGAGCCCGCGGTGGCTACACCTTC.

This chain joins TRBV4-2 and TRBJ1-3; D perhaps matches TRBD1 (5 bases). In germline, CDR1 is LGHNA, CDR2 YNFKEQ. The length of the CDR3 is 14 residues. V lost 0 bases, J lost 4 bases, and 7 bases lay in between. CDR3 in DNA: TGTGCCAGCAGCCAAGACCCAGGGGGAAACACCATATATTTT. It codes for CASSQDPGGNTIYF.

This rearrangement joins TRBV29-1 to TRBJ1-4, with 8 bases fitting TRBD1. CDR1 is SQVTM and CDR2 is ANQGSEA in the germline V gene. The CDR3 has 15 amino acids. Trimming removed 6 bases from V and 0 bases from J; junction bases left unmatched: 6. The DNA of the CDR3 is TGCAGCGTCTCCCGGACAGGGTCAACTAATGAAAAACTGTTTTTT. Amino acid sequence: CSVSRTGSTNEKLFF.

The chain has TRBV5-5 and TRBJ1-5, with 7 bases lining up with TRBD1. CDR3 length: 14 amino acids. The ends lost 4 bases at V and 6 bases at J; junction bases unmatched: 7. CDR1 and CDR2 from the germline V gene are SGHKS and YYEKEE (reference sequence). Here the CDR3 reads CASSTDRVGQPQHF. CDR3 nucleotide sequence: TGTGCCAGCAGCACCGACAGGGTCGGTCAGCCCCAGCATTTT.

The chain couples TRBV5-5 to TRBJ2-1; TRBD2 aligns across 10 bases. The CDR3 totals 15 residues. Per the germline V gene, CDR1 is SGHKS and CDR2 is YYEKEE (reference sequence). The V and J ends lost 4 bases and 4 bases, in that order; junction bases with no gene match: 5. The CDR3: CASSRVGLAYNEQFF. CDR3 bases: TGTGCCAGCAGCCGGGTGGGACTAGCGTACAATGAGCAGTTCTTC.

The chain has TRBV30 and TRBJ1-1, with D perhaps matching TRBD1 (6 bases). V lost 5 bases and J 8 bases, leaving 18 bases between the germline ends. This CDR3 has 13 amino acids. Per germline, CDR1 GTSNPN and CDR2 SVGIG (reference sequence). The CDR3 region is CAWGQGPRREAFF. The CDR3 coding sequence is TGTGCCTGGGGGCAGGGGCCTCGAAGGGAAGCTTTCTTT.

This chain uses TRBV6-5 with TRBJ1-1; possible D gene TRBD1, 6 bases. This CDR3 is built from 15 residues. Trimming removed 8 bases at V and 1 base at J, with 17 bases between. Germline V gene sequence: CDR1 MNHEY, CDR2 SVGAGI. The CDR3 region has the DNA TGTGCCAGCTACCCTCCGGGACATGGGAACACTGAAGCTTTCTTT. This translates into CASYPPGHGNTEAFF.

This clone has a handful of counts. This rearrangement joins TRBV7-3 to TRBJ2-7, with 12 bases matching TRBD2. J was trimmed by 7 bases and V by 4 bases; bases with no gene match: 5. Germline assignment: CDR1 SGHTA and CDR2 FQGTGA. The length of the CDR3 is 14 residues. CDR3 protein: CASSSLAGGSEQYF. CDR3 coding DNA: TGTGCCAGCAGCTCTCTAGCGGGAGGGTCGGAGCAGTACTTC.

CDR3 nucleotide sequence: TGCAGCGTGCCCCGGGACAGGGGGCCTGGCTACACCTTC. As protein: CSVPRDRGPGYTF. The rearrangement uses TRBV29-1 and TRBJ1-2, with 12 bases matching TRBD1. Germline values: CDR1 SQVTM, CDR2 ANQGSEA. The trim removed 6 bases at V and 7 bases at J, leaving 6 bases unmatched. This CDR3 region has 13 residues.

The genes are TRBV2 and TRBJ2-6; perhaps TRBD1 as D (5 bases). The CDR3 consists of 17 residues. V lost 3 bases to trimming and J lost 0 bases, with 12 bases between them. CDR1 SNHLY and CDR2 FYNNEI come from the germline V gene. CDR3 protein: CASSESRALSGANVLTF. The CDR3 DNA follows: TGTGCCAGCAGTGAGTCCAGGGCCCTCTCTGGGGCCAACGTCCTGACTTTC. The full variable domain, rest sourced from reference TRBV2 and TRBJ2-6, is EPEVTQTPSHQVTQMGQEVILRCVPISNHLYFYWYRQILGQKVEFLVSFYNNEISEKSEIFDDQFSVERPDGSNFTLKIRSTKLEDSAMYFCASSESRALSGANVLTFGAGSRLTVL.

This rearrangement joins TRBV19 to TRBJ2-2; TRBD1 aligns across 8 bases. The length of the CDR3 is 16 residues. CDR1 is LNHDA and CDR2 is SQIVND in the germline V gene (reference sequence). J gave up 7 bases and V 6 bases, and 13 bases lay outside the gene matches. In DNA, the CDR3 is TGTGCCAGTAGGACAGGGGCCCGGCTTTTAGGCGGGGAGCTGTTTTTT. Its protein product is CASRTGARLLGGELFF.

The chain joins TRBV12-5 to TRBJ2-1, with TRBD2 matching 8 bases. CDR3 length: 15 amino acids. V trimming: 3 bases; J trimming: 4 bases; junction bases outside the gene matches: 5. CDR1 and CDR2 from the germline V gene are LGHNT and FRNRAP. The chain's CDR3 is CASGFGTSQYNEQFF. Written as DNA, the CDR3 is TGTGCTAGTGGTTTCGGGACTAGTCAATACAATGAGCAGTTCTTC.

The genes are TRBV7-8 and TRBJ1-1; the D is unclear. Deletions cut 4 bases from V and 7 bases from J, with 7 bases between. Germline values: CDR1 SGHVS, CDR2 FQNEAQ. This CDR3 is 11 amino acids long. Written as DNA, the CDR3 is TGTGCCAGCAGCTCACTTAATGAAGCTTTCTTT. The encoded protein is CASSSLNEAFF. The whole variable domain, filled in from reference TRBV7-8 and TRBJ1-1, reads GAGVSQSPRYKVAKRGQDVALRCDPISGHVSLFWYQQALGQGPEFLTYFQNEAQLDKSGLPSDRFFAERPEGSVSTLKIQRTQQEDSAVYLCASSSLNEAFFGQGTRLTVV.

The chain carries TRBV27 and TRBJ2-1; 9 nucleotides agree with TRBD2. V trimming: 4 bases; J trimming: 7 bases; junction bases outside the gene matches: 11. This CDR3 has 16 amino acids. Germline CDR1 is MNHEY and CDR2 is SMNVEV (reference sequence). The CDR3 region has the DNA TGTGCCAGCAGTTGGACGGCTAGCGGGATCGGTAATGAGCAGTTCTTC. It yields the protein CASSWTASGIGNEQFF.

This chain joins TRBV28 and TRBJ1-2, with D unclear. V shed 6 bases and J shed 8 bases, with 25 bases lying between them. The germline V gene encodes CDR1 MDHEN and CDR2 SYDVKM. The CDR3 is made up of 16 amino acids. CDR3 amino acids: CASRTERDPTSRGYTF. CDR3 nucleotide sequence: TGTGCCAGCAGGACTGAGCGGGATCCGACCTCGAGGGGCTACACCTTC.

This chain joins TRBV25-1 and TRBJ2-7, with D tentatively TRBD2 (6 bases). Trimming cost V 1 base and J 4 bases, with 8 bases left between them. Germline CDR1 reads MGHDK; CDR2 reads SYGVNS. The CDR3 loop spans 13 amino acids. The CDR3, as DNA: TGTGCCAGCAGTGAATTTGGGGGGTACGAGCAGTACTTC. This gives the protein CASSEFGGYEQYF.

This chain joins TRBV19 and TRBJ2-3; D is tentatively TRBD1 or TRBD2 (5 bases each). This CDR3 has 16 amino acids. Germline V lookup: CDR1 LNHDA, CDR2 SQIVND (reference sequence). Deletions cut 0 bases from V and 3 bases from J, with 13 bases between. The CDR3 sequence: CASSIDRGDLTDTQYF. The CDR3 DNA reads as TGTGCCAGTAGTATAGATCGGGGCGACCTGACAGATACGCAGTATTTT.

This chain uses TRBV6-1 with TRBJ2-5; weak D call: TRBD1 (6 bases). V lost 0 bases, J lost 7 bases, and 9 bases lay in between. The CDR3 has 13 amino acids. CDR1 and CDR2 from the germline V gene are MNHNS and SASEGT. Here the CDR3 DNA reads TGTGCCAGCAGTGAAGCCAGGGGTGTGACCCAGTACTTC. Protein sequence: CASSEARGVTQYF.

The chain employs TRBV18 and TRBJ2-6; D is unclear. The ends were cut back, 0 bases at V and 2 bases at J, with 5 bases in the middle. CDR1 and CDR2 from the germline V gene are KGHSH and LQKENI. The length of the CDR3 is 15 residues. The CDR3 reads CASSPPLAGANVLTF. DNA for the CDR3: TGTGCCAGCTCACCACCGTTGGCTGGGGCCAACGTCCTGACTTTC.

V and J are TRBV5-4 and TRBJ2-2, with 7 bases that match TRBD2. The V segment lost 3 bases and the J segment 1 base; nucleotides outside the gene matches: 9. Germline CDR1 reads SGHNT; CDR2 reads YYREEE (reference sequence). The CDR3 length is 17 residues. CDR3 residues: CASSWGGVARNTGELFF. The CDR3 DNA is TGTGCCAGCAGCTGGGGAGGGGTAGCCAGGAACACCGGGGAGCTGTTTTTT. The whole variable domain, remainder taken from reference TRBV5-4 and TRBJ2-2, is ETGVTQSPTHLIKTRGQQVTLRCSSQSGHNTVSWYQQALGQGPQFIFQYYREEENGRGNFPPRFSGLQFPNYSSELNVNALELDDSALYLCASSWGGVARNTGELFFGEGSRLTVL.